The entry that follows covers one T cell receptor (beta chain) sequence. The germline CDR1 and CDR2 sequences are MNHNY and SVGAGI (reference sequence). CDR3 size: 15 residues. The V and J ends lost 2 bases and 9 bases, in that order; junction bases with no gene match: 10. This record belongs to a study of cytomegalovirus exposure and HLA in healthy donors. It was with 60 Vbeta and 13 Jbeta primers that the PCR ran. Sequencing was performed with immunoSEQ multiplex PCR; in TCRdb, only in-frame clones are kept and a portion is missing. The sample includes about 140,000 clones, approximately 86% of them seen just once.

The sequence was collected from a woman in her forties in good health and CMV-seronegative. Sequenced input: PBMCs. This chain connects TRBV6-6 to TRBJ2-4; TRBD2 matches 7 bases. Here the CDR3 DNA reads TGTGCCAGCAGTTACGGGGAAGGGTCGGGGGGCATTCAGTACTTC. Encoded protein: CASSYGEGSGGIQYF.